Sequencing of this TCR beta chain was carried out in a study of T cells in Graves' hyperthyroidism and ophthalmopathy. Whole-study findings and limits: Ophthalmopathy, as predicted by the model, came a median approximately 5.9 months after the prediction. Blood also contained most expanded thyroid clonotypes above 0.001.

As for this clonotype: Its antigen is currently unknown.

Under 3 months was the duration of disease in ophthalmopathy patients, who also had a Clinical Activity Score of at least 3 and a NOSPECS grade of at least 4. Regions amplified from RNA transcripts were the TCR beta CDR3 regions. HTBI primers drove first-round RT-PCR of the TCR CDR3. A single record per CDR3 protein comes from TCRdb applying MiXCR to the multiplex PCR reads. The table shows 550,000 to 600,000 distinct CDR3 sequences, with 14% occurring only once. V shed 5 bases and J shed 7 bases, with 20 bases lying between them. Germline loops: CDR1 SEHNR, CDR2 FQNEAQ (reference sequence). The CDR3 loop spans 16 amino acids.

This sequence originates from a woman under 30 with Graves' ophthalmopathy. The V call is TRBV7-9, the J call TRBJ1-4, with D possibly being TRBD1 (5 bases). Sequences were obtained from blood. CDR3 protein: CASSPGGGFSIEKLFF. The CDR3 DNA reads TGTGCCAGCAGCCCCGGGGGGGGGTTTTCGATTGAAAAACTGTTTTTT.